This T cell receptor (beta chain) is drawn from a study of CD8 T cells in ankylosing spondylitis. The study's findings and limits: Both synovial fluid and blood in reactive arthritis had previously been reported to carry some motif variants. Typical of ankylosing spondylitis blood, it appeared, was a TCR beta motif of eight highly homologous variants.

This clonotype was picked up many times. Its antigen is undetermined. Germline V lookup: CDR1 SGHRS, CDR2 YFSETQ. The CDR3 totals 14 residues. The V and J ends lost 4 bases and 4 bases, in that order; junction bases with no gene match: 4. Quantitative molecular-barcoded 5'-RACE generated the TCR beta libraries. TCRdb redid the calling of the 5' RACE reads with MiXCR, one entry per CDR3 protein. Among some 120,000 distinct CDR3 sequences listed, about 7% were seen once. The specimen sequenced was blood, either unsorted or a sorted T cell fraction (not recorded which). This sequence was found in a male donor with ankylosing spondylitis or in good health (not recorded which). V usage is TRBV5-1 and J usage is TRBJ1-2; TRBD1 matches 10 bases. The CDR3, as DNA: TGCGCCAGCAGCGGGACAGGGGCGACCTATGGCTACACCTTC. Protein: CASSGTGATYGYTF.